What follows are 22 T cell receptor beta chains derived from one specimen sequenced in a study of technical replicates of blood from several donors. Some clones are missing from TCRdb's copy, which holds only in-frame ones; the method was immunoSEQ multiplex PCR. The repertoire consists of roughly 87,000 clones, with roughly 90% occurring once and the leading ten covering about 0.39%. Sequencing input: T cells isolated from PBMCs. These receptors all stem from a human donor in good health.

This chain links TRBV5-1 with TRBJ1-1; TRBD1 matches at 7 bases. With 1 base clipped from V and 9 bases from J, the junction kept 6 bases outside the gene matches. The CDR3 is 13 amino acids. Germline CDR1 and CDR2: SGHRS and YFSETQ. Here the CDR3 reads CASSLSTGNQAFF. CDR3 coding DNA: TGCGCCAGCAGCTTGTCGACAGGGAACCAAGCTTTCTTT.

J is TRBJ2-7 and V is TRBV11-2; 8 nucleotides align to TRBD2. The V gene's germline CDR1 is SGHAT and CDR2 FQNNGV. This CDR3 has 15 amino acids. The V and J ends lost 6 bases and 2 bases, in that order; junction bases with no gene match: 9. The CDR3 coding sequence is TGTGCCAGCAGGGAACTAGCGGTTACCACCTACGAGCAGTACTTC. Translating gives CASRELAVTTYEQYF.

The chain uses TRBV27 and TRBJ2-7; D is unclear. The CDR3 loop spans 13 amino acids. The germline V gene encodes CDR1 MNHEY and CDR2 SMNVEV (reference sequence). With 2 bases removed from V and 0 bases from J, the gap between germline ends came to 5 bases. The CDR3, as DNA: TGTGCCAGCAGTTTAACCAGCTCCTACGAGCAGTACTTC. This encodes CASSLTSSYEQYF.

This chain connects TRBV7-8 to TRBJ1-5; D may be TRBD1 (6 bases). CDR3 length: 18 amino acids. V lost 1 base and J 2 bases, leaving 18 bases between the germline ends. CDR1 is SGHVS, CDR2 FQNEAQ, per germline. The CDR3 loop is CASSLDTSRGTGNQPQHF. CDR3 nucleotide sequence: TGTGCCAGCAGCTTAGACACCTCTAGGGGGACGGGCAATCAGCCCCAGCATTTT.

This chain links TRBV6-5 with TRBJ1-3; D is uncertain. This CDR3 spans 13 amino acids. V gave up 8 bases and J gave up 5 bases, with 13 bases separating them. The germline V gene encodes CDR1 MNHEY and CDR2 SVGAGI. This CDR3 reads CASQRSGRNTIYF. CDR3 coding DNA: TGTGCCAGCCAACGATCGGGGAGAAACACCATATATTTT.

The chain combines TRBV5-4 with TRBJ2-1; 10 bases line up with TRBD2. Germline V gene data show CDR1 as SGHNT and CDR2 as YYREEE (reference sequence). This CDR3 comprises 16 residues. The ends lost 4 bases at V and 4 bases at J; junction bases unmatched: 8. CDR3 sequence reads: CASSTRTSGAYNEQFF. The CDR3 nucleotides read TGTGCCAGCAGCACTCGGACTAGCGGAGCTTACAATGAGCAGTTCTTC. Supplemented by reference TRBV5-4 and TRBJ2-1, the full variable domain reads ETGVTQSPTHLIKTRGQQVTLRCSSQSGHNTVSWYQQALGQGPQFIFQYYREEENGRGNFPPRFSGLQFPNYSSELNVNALELDDSALYLCASSTRTSGAYNEQFFGPGTRLTVL.

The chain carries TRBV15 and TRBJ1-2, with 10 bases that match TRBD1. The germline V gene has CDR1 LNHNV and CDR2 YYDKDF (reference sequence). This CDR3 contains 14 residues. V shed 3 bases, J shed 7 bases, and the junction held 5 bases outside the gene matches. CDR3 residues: CATSRAGTGVGYTF. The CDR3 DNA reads TGTGCCACCAGCAGGGCCGGGACAGGGGTTGGCTACACCTTC.

The DNA for the CDR3 is TGTGCCAGCAGCCTAAGTCGGGAAATCTCTGGAAACACCATATATTTT. This translates into CASSLSREISGNTIYF. The chain couples TRBV4-2 to TRBJ1-3; no clear D. The V gene lost 4 bases and the J gene lost 0 bases, with 13 bases spanning the gap. Looked up from germline, CDR1 is LGHNA and CDR2 is YNFKEQ. This CDR3 is built from 16 residues.

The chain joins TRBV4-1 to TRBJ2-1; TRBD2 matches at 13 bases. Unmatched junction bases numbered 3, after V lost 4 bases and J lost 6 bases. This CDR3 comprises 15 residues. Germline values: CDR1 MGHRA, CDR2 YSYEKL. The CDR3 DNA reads TGCGCCAGCAGCCTCAGGACTAGCGGGGGCAATGAGCAGTTCTTC. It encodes CASSLRTSGGNEQFF.

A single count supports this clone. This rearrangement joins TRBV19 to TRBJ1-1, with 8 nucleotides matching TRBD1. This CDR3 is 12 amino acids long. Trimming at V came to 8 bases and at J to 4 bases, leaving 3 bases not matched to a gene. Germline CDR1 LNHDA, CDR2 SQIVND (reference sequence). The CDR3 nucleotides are TGTGCCAGTCACCAGGGGGCCACTGAAGCTTTCTTT. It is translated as CASHQGATEAFF.

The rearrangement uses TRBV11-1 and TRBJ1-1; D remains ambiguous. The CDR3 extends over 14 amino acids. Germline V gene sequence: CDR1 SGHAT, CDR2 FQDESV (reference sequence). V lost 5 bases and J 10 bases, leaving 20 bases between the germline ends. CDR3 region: CASSNPGGSSGAFF. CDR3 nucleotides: TGTGCCAGCAGCAACCCAGGAGGGAGTTCGGGAGCTTTCTTT. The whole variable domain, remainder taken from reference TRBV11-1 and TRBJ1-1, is EAEVAQSPRYKITEKSQAVAFWCDPISGHATLYWYRQILGQGPELLVQFQDESVVDDSQLPKDRFSAERLKGVDSTLKIQPAELGDSAMYLCASSNPGGSSGAFFGQGTRLTVV.

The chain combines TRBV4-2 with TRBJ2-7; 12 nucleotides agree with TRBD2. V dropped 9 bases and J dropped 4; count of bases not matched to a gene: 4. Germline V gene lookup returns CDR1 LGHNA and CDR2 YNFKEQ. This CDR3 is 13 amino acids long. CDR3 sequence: CASRTSGTYEQYF. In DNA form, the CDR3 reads TGTGCCAGTCGGACTAGCGGGACGTACGAGCAGTACTTC.

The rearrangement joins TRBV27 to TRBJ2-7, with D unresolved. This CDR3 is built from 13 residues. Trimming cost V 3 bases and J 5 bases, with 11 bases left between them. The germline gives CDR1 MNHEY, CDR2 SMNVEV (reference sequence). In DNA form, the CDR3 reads TGTGCCAGCAGTTTGTCGAGTTTAAACGAGCAGTACTTC. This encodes CASSLSSLNEQYF.

The CDR3 DNA reads TGTGCCAGCAGTTGGCTAACCGGGACAGGCCACTACGAGCAGTACTTC. Amino acids: CASSWLTGTGHYEQYF. This chain links TRBV28 with TRBJ2-7; 8 bases are a match to TRBD1. The V and J ends lost 4 bases and 3 bases, in that order; junction bases with no gene match: 11. There are 16 residues in the CDR3. Germline V gives CDR1 MDHEN, CDR2 SYDVKM. Full variable domain (outside the CDR3, taken from reference TRBV28 and TRBJ2-7): DVKVTQSSRYLVKRTGEKVFLECVQDMDHENMFWYRQDPGLGLRLIYFSYDVKMKEKGDIPEGYSVSREKKERFSLILESASTNQTSMYLCASSWLTGTGHYEQYFGPGTRLTVT.

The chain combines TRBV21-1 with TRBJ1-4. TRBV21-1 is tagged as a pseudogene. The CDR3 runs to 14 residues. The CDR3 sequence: CASSKEVLNEKLFF. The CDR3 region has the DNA TGTGCCAGCAGCAAAGAAGTACTTAATGAAAAACTGTTTTTT.

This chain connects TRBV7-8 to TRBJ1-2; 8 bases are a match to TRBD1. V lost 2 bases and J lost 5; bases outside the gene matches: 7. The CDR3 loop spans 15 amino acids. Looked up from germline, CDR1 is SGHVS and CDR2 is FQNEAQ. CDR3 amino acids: CASSLNRDRTYGYTF. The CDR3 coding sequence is TGTGCCAGCAGCTTAAACCGGGACAGGACTTATGGCTACACCTTC.

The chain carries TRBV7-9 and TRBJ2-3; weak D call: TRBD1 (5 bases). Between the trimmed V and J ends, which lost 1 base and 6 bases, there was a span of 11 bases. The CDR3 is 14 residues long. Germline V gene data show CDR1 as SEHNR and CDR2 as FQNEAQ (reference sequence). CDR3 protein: CASSLGRVEDTQYF. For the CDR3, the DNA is TGTGCCAGCAGCTTAGGCAGGGTAGAGGATACGCAGTATTTT.

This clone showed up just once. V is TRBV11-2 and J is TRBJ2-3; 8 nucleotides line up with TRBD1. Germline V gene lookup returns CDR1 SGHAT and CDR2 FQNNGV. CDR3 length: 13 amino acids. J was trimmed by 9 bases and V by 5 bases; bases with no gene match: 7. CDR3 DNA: TGTGCCAGCAGCCCAAGTCGACAGGGGACGCAGTATTTT. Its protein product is CASSPSRQGTQYF. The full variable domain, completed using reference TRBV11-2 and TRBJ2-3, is EAGVAQSPRYKIIEKRQSVAFWCNPISGHATLYWYQQILGQGPKLLIQFQNNGVVDDSQLPKDRFSAERLKGVDSTLKIQPAKLEDSAVYLCASSPSRQGTQYFGPGTRLTVL.

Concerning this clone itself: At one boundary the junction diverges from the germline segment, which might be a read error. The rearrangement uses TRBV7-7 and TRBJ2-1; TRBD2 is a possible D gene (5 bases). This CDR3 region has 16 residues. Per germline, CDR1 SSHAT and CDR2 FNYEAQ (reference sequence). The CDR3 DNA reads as TGTGCTAGCAGCACAGACCCCCTAGCAGAATACAATGAGCAGTTCTTC. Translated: CASSTDPLAEYNEQFF.

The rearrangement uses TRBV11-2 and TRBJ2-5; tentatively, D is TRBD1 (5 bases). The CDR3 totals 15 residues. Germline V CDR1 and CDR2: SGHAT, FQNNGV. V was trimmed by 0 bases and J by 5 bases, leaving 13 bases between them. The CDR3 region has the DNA TGTGCCAGCAGCTTAGATCCAGGGTGGGGTGAGACCCAGTACTTC. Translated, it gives CASSLDPGWGETQYF.

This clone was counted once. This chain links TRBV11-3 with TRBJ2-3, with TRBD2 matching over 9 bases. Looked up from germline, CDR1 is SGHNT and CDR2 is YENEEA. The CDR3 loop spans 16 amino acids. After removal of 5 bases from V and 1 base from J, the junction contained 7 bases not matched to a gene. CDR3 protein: CASSHPRTSGTDTQYF. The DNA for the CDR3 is TGTGCCAGCAGCCATCCAAGGACTAGCGGCACAGATACGCAGTATTTT.

CDR3 residues: CASSDSASGLSYEQYF. The CDR3 coding sequence is TGTGCCAGCAGTGACTCGGCTAGCGGGCTCTCCTACGAGCAGTACTTC. The V and J genes are TRBV6-4 and TRBJ2-7; 8 bases agree with TRBD2. From germline, CDR1 is MRHNA and CDR2 SNTAGT. The CDR3 sequence is 16 residues long. The V segment lost 0 bases and the J segment 0 bases; nucleotides outside the gene matches: 4.